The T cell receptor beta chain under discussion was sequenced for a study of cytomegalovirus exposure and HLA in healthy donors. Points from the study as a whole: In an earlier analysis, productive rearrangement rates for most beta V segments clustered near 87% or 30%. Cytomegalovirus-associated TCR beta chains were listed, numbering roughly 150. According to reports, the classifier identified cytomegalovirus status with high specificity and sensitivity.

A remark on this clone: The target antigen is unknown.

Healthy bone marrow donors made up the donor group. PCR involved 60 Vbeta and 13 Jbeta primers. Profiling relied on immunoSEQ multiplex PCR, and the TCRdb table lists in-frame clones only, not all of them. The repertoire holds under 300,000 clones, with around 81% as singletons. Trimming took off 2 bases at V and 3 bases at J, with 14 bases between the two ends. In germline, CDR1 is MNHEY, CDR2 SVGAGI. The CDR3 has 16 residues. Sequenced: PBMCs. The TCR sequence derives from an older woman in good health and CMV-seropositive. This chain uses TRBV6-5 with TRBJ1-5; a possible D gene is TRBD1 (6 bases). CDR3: CASSYNIAGDNQPQHF. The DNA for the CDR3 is TGTGCCAGCAGTTACAACATAGCAGGGGACAATCAGCCCCAGCATTTT.